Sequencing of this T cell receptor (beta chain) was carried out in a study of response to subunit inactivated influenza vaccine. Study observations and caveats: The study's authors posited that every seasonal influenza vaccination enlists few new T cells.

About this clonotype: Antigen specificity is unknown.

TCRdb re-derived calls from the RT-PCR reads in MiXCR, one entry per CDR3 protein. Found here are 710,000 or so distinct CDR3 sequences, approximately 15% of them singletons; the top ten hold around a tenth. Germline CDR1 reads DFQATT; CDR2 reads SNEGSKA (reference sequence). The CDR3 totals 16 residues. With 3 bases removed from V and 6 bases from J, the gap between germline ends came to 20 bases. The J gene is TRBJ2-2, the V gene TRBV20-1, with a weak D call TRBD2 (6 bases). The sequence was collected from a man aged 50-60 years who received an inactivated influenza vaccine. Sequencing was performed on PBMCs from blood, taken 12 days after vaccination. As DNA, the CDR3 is TGCAGTGCTAGCAGAATCGGCGGGGCCGTTTCCGGGGAGCTGTTTTTT. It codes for CSASRIGGAVSGELFF.